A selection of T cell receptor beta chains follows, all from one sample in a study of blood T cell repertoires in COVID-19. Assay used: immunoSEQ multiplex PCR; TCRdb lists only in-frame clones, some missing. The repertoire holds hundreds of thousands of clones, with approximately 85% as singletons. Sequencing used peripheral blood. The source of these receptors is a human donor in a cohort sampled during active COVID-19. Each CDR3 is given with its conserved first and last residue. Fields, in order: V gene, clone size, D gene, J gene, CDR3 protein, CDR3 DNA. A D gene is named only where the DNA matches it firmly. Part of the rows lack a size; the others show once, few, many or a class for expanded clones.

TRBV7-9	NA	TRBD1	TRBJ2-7	CASSLGGPGQYF	TGTGCCAGCAGCCTAGGGGGCCCCGGGCAGTACTTC
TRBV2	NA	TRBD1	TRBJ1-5	CASSERGTGLGQPQHF	TGTGCCAGCAGTGAACGAGGGACAGGGCTGGGCCAGCCCCAGCATTTT
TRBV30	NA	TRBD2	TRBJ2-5	CAWSVWRTSGGQETQYF	TGTGCCTGGAGTGTATGGCGGACTAGCGGGGGGCAAGAGACCCAGTACTTC
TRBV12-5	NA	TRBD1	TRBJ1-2	CASGLASGQGIVGYTF	TGTGCTAGTGGTTTGGCATCGGGACAGGGGATCGTTGGCTACACCTTC
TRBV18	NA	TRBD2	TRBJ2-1	CASSSGGSSYNEQFF	TGTGCCAGCTCATCCGGGGGGAGCTCCTACAATGAGCAGTTCTTC
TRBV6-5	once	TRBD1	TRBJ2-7	CASTGDPREQYF	TGTGCCAGTACAGGGGATCCTCGCGAGCAGTACTTC
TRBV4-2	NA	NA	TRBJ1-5	CASSQGSGLDQPQHF	TGTGCCAGCAGCCAAGGGTCAGGGCTCGATCAGCCCCAGCATTTT
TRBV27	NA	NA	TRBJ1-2	CASRGADGYTF	TGTGCCAGCAGGGGGGCGGATGGCTACACCTTC
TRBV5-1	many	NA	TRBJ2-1	CASSLDSHNEQFF	TGCGCCAGCAGCTTGGACAGCCACAATGAGCAGTTCTTC
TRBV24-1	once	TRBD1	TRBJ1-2	CATSDSGGRGGYTF	TGTGCCACCAGTGATTCAGGGGGACGTGGAGGCTACACCTTC
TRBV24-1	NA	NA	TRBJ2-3	CATSWRAADTQYF	TGTGCCACCTCATGGAGGGCGGCAGATACGCAGTATTTT
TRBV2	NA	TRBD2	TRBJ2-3	CASRAASGGRTDTQYF	TGTGCCAGCAGAGCAGCTAGCGGGGGGCGGACAGATACGCAGTATTTT
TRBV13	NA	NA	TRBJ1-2	CASSLDRFPFQGYTF	TGTGCCAGCAGCTTAGATCGCTTCCCCTTTCAGGGCTACACCTTC
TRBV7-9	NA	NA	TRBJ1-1	CASSSTRNTEAFF	TGTGCCAGCAGCTCTACGAGGAACACTGAAGCTTTCTTT
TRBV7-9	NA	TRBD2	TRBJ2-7	CASSLQGAGAYEQYF	TGTGCCAGCAGCTTACAAGGGGCGGGGGCCTACGAGCAGTACTTC
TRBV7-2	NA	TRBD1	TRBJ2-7	CASSWDSFYEQYF	TGTGCCAGCAGCTGGGACAGCTTCTACGAGCAGTACTTC
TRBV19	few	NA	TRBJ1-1	CASSWAGNTEAFF	TGTGCCAGTAGCTGGGCCGGGAACACTGAAGCTTTCTTT
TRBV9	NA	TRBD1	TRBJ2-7	CASSPGGRRIALGEQYF	TGTGCCAGCAGCCCAGGGGGACGGCGAATTGCCCTCGGCGAGCAGTACTTC
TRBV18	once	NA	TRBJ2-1	CASSPRRGDEQFF	TGTGCCAGCTCCCCCCGCAGGGGCGATGAGCAGTTCTTC
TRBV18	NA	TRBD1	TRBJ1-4	CASSPESTGEKLFF	TGTGCCAGCTCACCCGAGTCGACAGGGGAAAAACTGTTTTTT
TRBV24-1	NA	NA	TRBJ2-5	CATSDLLGGQGETQYF	TGTGCCACCAGTGATTTGCTCGGGGGTCAGGGTGAGACCCAGTACTTC
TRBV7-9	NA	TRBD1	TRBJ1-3	CASSENRGLGNTIYF	TGTGCCAGCAGCGAAAACAGGGGGCTCGGAAACACCATATATTTT
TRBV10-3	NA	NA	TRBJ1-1	CAISEFARATEAFF	TGTGCCATCAGTGAGTTCGCCAGGGCCACTGAAGCTTTCTTT
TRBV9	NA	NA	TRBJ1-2	CASSVEQEIAYGYTF	TGTGCCAGCAGCGTAGAACAGGAAATAGCCTATGGCTACACCTTC
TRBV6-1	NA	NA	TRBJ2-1	CASSEATGMGNEQFF	TGTGCCAGCAGTGAAGCCACAGGGATGGGCAATGAGCAGTTCTTC
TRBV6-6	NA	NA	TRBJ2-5	CASSYLAAGKETQYF	TGTGCCAGCAGTTACCTGGCCGCAGGGAAAGAGACCCAGTACTTC
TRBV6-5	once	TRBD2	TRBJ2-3	CASRSGGQGADTQYF	TGTGCCAGCAGGAGCGGGGGGCAGGGGGCAGATACGCAGTATTTT
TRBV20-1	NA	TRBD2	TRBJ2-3	CSASTPPSGGYDTQYF	TGCAGTGCTAGTACCCCTCCTAGCGGGGGGTACGATACGCAGTATTTT
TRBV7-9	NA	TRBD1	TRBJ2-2	CASSSAGQGVTGELFF	TGTGCCAGCAGCTCGGCGGGACAGGGCGTCACCGGGGAGCTGTTTTTT
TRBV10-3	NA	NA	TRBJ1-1	CAISETGYTEAFF	TGTGCCATCAGTGAGACAGGGTACACTGAAGCTTTCTTT
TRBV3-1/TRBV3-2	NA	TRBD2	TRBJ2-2	CASSRLAGGRGELFF	TGTGCCAGCAGTCGACTAGCGGGGGGGCGCGGGGAGCTGTTTTTT
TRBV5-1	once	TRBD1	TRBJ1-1	CASSLTGDWTEAFF	TGCGCCAGCAGCTTGACAGGGGATTGGACTGAAGCTTTCTTT
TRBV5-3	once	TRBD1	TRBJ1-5	CARSLKGQGNEPQHF	TGTGCCAGAAGCTTGAAGGGACAGGGAAACGAGCCCCAGCATTTT
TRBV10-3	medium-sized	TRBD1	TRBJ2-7	CAISGQWDRGEYEQYF	TGTGCCATCAGTGGTCAGTGGGACAGAGGAGAGTACGAGCAGTACTTC
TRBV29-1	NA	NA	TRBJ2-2	CSVRPDSNTGELFF	TGCAGCGTTCGTCCGGACAGCAACACCGGGGAGCTGTTTTTT
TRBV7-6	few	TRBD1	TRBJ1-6	CASSRGQLLYNSPLHF	TGTGCCAGCAGCCGGGGACAGTTACTCTATAATTCACCCCTCCACTTT
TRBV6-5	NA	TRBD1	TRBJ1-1	CASSYSLPGQGMTDF	TGTGCCAGCAGTTACTCTTTGCCGGGACAGGGGATGACGGACTTT
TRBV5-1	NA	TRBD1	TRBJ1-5	CASSIETGGNQPQHF	TGCGCCAGCAGTATAGAGACAGGGGGCAATCAGCCCCAGCATTTT
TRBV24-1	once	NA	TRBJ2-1	CATSDWTGGQRNEQFF	TGTGCCACCAGTGATTGGACGGGGGGCCAGCGAAATGAGCAGTTCTTC
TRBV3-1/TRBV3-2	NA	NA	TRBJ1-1	CASSQGLPAGGVEAFF	TGTGCCAGCAGCCAAGGGCTCCCCGCCGGCGGGGTTGAAGCTTTCTTT
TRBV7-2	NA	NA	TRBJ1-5	CASSLGGGFGQPQHF	TGTGCCAGCAGCTTAGGGGGGGGGTTCGGTCAGCCCCAGCATTTT